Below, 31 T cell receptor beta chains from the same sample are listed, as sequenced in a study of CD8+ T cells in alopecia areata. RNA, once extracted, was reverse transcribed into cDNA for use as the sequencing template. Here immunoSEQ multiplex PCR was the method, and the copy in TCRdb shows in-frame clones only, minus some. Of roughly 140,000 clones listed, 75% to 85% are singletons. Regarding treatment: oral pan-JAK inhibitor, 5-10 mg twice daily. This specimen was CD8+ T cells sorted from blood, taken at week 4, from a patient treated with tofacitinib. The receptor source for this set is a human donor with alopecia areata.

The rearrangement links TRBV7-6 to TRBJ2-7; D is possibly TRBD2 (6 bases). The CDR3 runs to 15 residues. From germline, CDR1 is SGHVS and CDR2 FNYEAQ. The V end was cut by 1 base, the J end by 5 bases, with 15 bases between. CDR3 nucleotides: TGTGCCAGCAGCTTAGTGGGGGGAGACAGCCACGAGCAGTACTTC. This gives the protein CASSLVGGDSHEQYF.

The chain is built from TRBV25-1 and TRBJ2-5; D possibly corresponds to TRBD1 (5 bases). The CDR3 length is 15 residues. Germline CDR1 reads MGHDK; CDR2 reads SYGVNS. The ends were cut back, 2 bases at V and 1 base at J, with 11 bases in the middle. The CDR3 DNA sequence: TGTGCCAGCAGTGAAATACAGGCCATCCAAGAGACCCAGTACTTC. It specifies CASSEIQAIQETQYF.

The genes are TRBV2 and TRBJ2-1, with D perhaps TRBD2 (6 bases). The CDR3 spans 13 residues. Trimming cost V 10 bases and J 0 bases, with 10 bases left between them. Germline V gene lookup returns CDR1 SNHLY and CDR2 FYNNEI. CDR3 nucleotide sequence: TGTGCCATTCTCGGGGGCTCCTACAATGAGCAGTTCTTC. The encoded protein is CAILGGSYNEQFF.

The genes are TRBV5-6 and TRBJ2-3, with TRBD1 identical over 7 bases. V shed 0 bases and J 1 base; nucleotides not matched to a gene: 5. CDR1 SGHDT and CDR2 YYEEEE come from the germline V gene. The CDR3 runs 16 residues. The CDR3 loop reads CASSLGQGRGTDTQYF. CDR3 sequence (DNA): TGTGCCAGCAGCTTGGGACAGGGCCGGGGCACAGATACGCAGTATTTT.

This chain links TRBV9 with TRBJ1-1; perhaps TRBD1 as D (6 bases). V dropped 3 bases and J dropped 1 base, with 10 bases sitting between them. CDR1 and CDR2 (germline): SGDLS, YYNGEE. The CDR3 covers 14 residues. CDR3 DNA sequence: TGTGCCAGCAGCGACGGGACATCGAACACTGAAGCTTTCTTT. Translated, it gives CASSDGTSNTEAFF.

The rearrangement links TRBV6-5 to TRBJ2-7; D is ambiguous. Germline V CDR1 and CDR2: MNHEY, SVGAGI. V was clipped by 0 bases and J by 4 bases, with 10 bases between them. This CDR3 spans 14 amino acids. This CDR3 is CASSYSTPGYEQYF. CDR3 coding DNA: TGTGCCAGCAGTTACTCGACACCCGGTTACGAGCAGTACTTC.

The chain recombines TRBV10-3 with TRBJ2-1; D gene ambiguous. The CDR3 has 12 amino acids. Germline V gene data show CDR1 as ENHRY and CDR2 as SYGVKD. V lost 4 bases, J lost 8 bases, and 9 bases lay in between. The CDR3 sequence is CAISGVNHEQFF. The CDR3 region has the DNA TGTGCCATCAGTGGAGTAAATCATGAGCAGTTCTTC.

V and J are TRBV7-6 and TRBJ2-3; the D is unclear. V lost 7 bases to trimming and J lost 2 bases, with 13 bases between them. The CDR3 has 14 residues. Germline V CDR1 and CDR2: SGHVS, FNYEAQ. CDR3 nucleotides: TGTGCCAGCACGAGTCTCGCAGCCACAGATACGCAGTATTTT. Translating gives CASTSLAATDTQYF.

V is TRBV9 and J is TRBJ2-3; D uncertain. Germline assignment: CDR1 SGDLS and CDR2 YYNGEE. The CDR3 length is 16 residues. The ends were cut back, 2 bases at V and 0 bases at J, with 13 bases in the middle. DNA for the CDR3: TGTGCCAGCAGCGTCTACCCCGTCACTAGCACAGATACGCAGTATTTT. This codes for CASSVYPVTSTDTQYF.

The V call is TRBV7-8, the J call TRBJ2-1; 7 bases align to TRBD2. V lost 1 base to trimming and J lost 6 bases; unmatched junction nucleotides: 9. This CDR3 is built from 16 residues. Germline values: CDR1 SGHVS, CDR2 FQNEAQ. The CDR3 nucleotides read TGTGCCAGCAGCTTAGATCGAGCGGGGCCGGTCAATGAGCAGTTCTTC. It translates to CASSLDRAGPVNEQFF.

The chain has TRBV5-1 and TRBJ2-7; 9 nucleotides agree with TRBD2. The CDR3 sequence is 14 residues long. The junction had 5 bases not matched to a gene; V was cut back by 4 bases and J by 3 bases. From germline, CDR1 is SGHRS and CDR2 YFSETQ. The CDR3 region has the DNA TGCGCCAGCAGCATAGCGGGGGCCGGCTACGAGCAGTACTTC. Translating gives CASSIAGAGYEQYF.

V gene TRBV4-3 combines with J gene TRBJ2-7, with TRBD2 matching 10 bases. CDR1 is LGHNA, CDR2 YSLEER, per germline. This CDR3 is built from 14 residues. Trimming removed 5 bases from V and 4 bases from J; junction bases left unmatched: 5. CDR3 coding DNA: TGCGCCAGCAGCGCATCGACTAGCGGGTACGAGCAGTACTTC. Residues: CASSASTSGYEQYF.

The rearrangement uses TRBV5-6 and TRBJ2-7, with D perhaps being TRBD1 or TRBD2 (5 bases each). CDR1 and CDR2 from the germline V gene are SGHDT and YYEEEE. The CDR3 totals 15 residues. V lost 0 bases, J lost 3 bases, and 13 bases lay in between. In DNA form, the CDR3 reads TGTGCCAGCAGCTTGGGACAGCCACGGGGCTACGAGCAGTACTTC. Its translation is CASSLGQPRGYEQYF.

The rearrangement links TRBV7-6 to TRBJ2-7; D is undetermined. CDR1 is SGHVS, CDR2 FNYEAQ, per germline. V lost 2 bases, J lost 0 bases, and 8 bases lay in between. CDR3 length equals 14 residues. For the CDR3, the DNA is TGTGCCAGCAGCTTATTACAGAGCTCCTACGAGCAGTACTTC. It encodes CASSLLQSSYEQYF.

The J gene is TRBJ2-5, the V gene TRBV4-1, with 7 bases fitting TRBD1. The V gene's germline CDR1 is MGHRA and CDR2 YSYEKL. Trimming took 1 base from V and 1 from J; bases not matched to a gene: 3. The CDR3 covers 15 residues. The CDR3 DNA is TGCGCCAGCAGCCAAGCCGGGGACAGCCAAGAGACCCAGTACTTC. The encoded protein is CASSQAGDSQETQYF.

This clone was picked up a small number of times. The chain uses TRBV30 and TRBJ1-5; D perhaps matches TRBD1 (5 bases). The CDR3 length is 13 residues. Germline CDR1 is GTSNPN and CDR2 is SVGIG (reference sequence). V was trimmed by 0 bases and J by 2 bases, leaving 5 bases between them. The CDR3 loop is CAWSVQGNQPQHF. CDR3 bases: TGTGCCTGGAGTGTACAGGGCAATCAGCCCCAGCATTTT.

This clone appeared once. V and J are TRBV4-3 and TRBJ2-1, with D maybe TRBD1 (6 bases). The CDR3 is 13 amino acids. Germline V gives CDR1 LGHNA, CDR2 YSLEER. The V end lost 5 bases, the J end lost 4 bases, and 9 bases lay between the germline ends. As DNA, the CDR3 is TGCGCCAGCAGCGGTACAGGGTACAATGAGCAGTTCTTC. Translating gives CASSGTGYNEQFF.

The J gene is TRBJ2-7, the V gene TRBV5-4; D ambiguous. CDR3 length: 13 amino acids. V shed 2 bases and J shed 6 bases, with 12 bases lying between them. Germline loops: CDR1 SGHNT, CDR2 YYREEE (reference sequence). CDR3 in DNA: TGTGCCAGCAGCTTCAGCACGGCCGGCGAGCAGTACTTC. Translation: CASSFSTAGEQYF.

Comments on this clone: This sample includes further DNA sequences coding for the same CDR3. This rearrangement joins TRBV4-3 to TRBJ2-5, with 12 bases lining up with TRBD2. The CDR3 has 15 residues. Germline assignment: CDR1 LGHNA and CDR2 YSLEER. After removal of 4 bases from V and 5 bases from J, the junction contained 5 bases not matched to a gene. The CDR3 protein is CASSPSGGAGETQYF. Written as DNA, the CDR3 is TGCGCCAGCAGCCCTAGCGGGGGGGCAGGGGAGACCCAGTACTTC.

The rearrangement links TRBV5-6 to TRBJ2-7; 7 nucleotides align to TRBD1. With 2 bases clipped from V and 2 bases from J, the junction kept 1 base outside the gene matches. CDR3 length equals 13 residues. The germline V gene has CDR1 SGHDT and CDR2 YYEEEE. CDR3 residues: CASSFQGAYEQYF. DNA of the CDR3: TGTGCCAGCAGCTTTCAGGGGGCCTACGAGCAGTACTTC. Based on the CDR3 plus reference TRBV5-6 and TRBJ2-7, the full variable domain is DAGVTQSPTHLIKTRGQQVTLRCSPKSGHDTVSWYQQALGQGPQFIFQYYEEEERQRGNFPDRFSGHQFPNYSSELNVNALLLGDSALYLCASSFQGAYEQYFGPGTRLTVT.

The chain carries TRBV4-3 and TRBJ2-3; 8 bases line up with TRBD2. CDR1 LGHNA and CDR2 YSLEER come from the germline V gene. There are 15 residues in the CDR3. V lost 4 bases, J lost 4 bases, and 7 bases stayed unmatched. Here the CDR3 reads CASSLERGSADTQYF. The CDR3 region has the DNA TGCGCCAGCAGCCTGGAGCGGGGGAGCGCAGATACGCAGTATTTT.

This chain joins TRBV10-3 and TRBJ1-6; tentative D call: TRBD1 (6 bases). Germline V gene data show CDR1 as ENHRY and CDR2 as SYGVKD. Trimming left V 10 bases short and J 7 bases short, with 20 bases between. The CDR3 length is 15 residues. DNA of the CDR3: TGTGCCACCCACCCCGGGGGCCCCACGAATTCACCCCTCCACTTT. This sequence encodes CATHPGGPTNSPLHF.

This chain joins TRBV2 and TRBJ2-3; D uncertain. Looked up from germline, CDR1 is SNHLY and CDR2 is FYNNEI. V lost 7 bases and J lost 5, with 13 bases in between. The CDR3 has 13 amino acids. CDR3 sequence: CASIYFKGDTQYF. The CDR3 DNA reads TGTGCCAGCATCTACTTTAAGGGAGATACGCAGTATTTT.

CDR3 loop: CASRPREGEAYNEQFF. For the CDR3, the DNA is TGTGCCAGCAGGCCTCGGGAGGGGGAAGCTTACAATGAGCAGTTCTTC. The chain is built from TRBV2 and TRBJ2-1, with 8 bases fitting TRBD2. In germline, CDR1 is SNHLY, CDR2 FYNNEI. The V segment lost 6 bases and the J segment 4 bases; nucleotides outside the gene matches: 11. There are 16 residues in the CDR3.

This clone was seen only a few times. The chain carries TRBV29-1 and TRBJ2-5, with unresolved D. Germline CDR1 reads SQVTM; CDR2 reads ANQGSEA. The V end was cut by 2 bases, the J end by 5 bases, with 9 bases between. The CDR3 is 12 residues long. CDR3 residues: CSVESQVETQYF. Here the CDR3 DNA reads TGCAGCGTTGAAAGTCAGGTGGAGACCCAGTACTTC.

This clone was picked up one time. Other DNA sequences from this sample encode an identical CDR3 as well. The CDR3 nucleotides are TGTGCCAGCAGCCCCGGCGGCACTGAAGCTTTCTTT. This translates into CASSPGGTEAFF. The chain employs TRBV5-6 and TRBJ1-1; D not certain. This CDR3 is built from 12 residues. V dropped 4 bases and J dropped 4 bases, with 8 bases sitting between them. Germline V gene sequence: CDR1 SGHDT, CDR2 YYEEEE.

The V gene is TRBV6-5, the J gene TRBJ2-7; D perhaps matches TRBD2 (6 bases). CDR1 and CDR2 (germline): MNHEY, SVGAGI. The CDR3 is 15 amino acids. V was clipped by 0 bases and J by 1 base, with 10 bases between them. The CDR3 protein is CASSYSGGLSYEQYF. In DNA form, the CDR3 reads TGTGCCAGCAGTTACTCGGGAGGACTTTCCTACGAGCAGTACTTC.

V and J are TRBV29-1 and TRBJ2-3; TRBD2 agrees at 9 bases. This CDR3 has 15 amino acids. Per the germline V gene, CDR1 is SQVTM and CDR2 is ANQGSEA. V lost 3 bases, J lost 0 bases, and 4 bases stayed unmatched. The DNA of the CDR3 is TGCAGCGTTGACCAGCGGGGGGAAAGCACAGATACGCAGTATTTT. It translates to CSVDQRGESTDTQYF.

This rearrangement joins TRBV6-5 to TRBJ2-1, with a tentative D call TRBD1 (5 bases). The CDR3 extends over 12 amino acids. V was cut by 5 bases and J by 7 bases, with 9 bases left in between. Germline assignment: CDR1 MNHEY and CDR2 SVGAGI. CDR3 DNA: TGTGCCAGCAGTGCCTCAGGGAATGAGCAGTTCTTC. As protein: CASSASGNEQFF.

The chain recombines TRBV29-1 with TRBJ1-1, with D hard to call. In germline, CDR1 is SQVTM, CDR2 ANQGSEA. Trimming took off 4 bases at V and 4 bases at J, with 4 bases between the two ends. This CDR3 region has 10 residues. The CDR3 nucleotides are TGCAGCGTTGGAAGCACTGAAGCTTTCTTT. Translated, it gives CSVGSTEAFF.

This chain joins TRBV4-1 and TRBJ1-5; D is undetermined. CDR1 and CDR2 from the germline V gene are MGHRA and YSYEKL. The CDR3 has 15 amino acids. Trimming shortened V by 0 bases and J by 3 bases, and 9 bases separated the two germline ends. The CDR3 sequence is CASSQDWTFNQPQHF. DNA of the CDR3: TGCGCCAGCAGCCAAGACTGGACTTTCAATCAGCCCCAGCATTTT.